A single sample is the source of the 23 T cell receptor beta chains below, sequenced in a study of a mutant IDH1 vaccine in newly diagnosed glioma. Their recognized antigens are unknown. Time point of the sample: week 23, last vaccination. Every single dose of the vaccine, 300 ug of mutant IDH1 20-mer peptide, came with topical imiquimod. Repertoires were generated with immunoSEQ multiplex PCR, while TCRdb's copy carries only in-frame clones and drops some. Here the sample spans around 54,000 clones, around 86% being singletons. The input for sequencing was PBMCs, taken from a glioma patient whose treatment included an IDH1 peptide vaccine. These receptors all stem from a man between 35 and 55 years old with glioma.

This chain links TRBV7-8 with TRBJ2-7; TRBD2 might be the D (5 bases). Germline CDR1 reads SGHVS; CDR2 reads FQNEAQ. Trimming took off 5 bases at V and 4 bases at J, with 9 bases between the two ends. The CDR3 is 12 residues long. The CDR3 protein is CASSHEGYEQYF. CDR3 DNA sequence: TGTGCCAGCAGCCACGAGGGTTACGAGCAGTACTTC.

The chain uses TRBV27 and TRBJ1-5; D uncertain. V lost 5 bases to trimming and J lost 2 bases, with 10 bases between them. There are 14 residues in the CDR3. The germline CDR1 and CDR2 sequences are MNHEY and SMNVEV (reference sequence). In DNA form, the CDR3 reads TGTGCCAGCAGTCCCCTTAACCGCAATCAGCCCCAGCATTTT. It yields the protein CASSPLNRNQPQHF.

This clone was observed a handful of times. This chain links TRBV7-9 with TRBJ2-7, with TRBD1 matching over 7 bases. The V and J ends lost 3 bases and 3 bases, in that order; junction bases with no gene match: 5. Germline values: CDR1 SEHNR, CDR2 FQNEAQ (reference sequence). This CDR3 is 14 amino acids long. CDR3 loop: CASSFRTGNYEQYF. The CDR3 coding sequence is TGTGCCAGCAGCTTTCGGACAGGCAACTACGAGCAGTACTTC.

The chain joins TRBV23-1 to TRBJ1-1; D gene uncertain. TRBV23-1 is labeled an ORF, and its function is uncertain. The CDR3 totals 14 residues. Deletions cut 4 bases from V and 0 bases from J, with 9 bases between. The CDR3 region is CASSRLQMNTEAFF. DNA for the CDR3: TGCGCCAGCAGTCGCCTCCAAATGAACACTGAAGCTTTCTTT.

This chain links TRBV27 with TRBJ2-7; D unresolved. CDR1 MNHEY and CDR2 SMNVEV come from the germline V gene (reference sequence). Between the trimmed V and J ends, which lost 3 bases and 4 bases, there was a span of 10 bases. The CDR3 consists of 13 residues. The CDR3 sequence is CASSFGVGYEQYF. For the CDR3, the DNA is TGTGCCAGCAGTTTTGGGGTGGGTTACGAGCAGTACTTC.

The J gene is TRBJ2-7, the V gene TRBV5-1; D gene unclear. V shed 0 bases and J shed 2 bases, with 9 bases lying between them. There are 14 residues in the CDR3. Germline-derived CDR1 and CDR2 are SGHRS and YFSETQ. The CDR3 is CASSLGADAYEQYF. As DNA, the CDR3 is TGCGCCAGCAGCTTGGGGGCGGACGCCTACGAGCAGTACTTC.

This clone is a singleton in its sample. The V gene is TRBV5-1, the J gene TRBJ2-2; D not certain. CDR1 SGHRS and CDR2 YFSETQ come from the germline V gene. CDR3 length: 14 residues. Trimming pared 5 bases from V and 0 bases from J, leaving 8 bases between. In DNA form, the CDR3 reads TGCGCCAGCAGAAGACTTACGAACACCGGGGAGCTGTTTTTT. Residues: CASRRLTNTGELFF.

V is TRBV4-2 and J is TRBJ2-2, with TRBD1 matching 10 bases. Unmatched junction bases numbered 3, after V lost 4 bases and J lost 7 bases. The CDR3 is 14 residues long. CDR1 LGHNA and CDR2 YNFKEQ come from the germline V gene. CDR3 in DNA: TGTGCCAGCAGCCTGGGACAGGGGAACGGGGAGCTGTTTTTT. It translates to CASSLGQGNGELFF.

The CDR3 sequence is CASSPHRGHYGYTF. The CDR3 nucleotides read TGTGCCAGCAGTCCTCACAGGGGCCACTATGGCTACACCTTC. The chain employs TRBV27 and TRBJ1-2, with 7 bases matching TRBD1. CDR1 and CDR2 from the germline V gene are MNHEY and SMNVEV (reference sequence). The CDR3 loop spans 14 amino acids. V gave up 5 bases and J gave up 3 bases; unmatched junction bases: 6.

V and J are TRBV7-9 and TRBJ2-1; TRBD2 matches at 11 bases. CDR3 size: 19 residues. The V and J ends lost 6 bases and 0 bases, in that order; junction bases with no gene match: 13. Per the germline V gene, CDR1 is SEHNR and CDR2 is FQNEAQ (reference sequence). The CDR3 is CASRGTSGLKLSSYNEQFF. The CDR3 DNA is TGTGCCAGCAGGGGGACTAGCGGTCTTAAACTGAGCTCCTACAATGAGCAGTTCTTC.

The gene calls are TRBV6-1 and TRBJ2-7; TRBD1 agrees at 10 bases. Trimming cost V 7 bases and J 5 bases; bases outside gene matches: 8. The length of the CDR3 is 14 residues. CDR1 is MNHNS and CDR2 is SASEGT in the germline V gene. The CDR3 region is CASKQTGGWDEQYF. The CDR3 coding sequence is TGTGCCAGCAAGCAGACAGGGGGCTGGGACGAGCAGTACTTC.

V is TRBV7-6 and J is TRBJ2-5, with TRBD2 as a possible D gene (5 bases). The CDR3 consists of 14 residues. The germline gives CDR1 SGHVS, CDR2 FNYEAQ. V shed 3 bases and J shed 2 bases, with 10 bases lying between them. DNA for the CDR3: TGTGCCAGCAGCTTGGGCGGGCCTCAAGAGACCCAGTACTTC. Encoded protein: CASSLGGPQETQYF.

V gene TRBV2 combines with J gene TRBJ1-1; D possibly corresponds to TRBD1 (6 bases). CDR1 is SNHLY and CDR2 is FYNNEI in the germline V gene. The CDR3 sequence is 14 residues long. Trimming removed 3 bases at V and 2 bases at J, with 10 bases between. The CDR3 protein is CASSDKGVNTEAFF. The DNA for the CDR3 is TGTGCCAGCAGTGACAAGGGGGTCAACACTGAAGCTTTCTTT.

Turning to this clone: This CDR3 is also generated by other DNA sequences in the sample. CDR3 in amino acids: CASSSVYEQYF. As DNA, the CDR3 is TGTGCCAGCAGTTCCGTCTACGAGCAGTACTTC. The rearrangement uses TRBV28 and TRBJ2-7; D not resolved. This CDR3 has 11 amino acids. V shed 4 bases and J shed 3 bases, with 4 bases lying between them. Germline V lookup: CDR1 MDHEN, CDR2 SYDVKM.

This sequence joins TRBV6-6 and TRBJ2-2; D may be TRBD2 (7 bases). The CDR3 is 15 amino acids. V was cut by 7 bases and J by 7 bases, with 19 bases left in between. Germline V gives CDR1 MNHNY, CDR2 SVGAGI (reference sequence). CDR3 in amino acids: CASTQGRGLGGELFF. CDR3 bases: TGTGCCAGCACCCAGGGGCGGGGGTTGGGCGGGGAGCTGTTTTTT.

This chain connects TRBV7-2 to TRBJ2-7; 8 positions match TRBD2. Trimming cost V 7 bases and J 2 bases; bases outside gene matches: 7. The length of the CDR3 is 14 residues. The germline V gene encodes CDR1 SGHTA and CDR2 FQGNSA. CDR3 in DNA: TGTGCCAGCACCCAGCTGCGGGAGGCCTACGAGCAGTACTTC. As protein: CASTQLREAYEQYF.

V and J are TRBV6-1 and TRBJ1-4, with D possibly TRBD1 on 6 matching bases. Trimming stripped 2 bases from V and 8 bases from J, with 15 bases between. The CDR3 has 15 residues. CDR1 and CDR2 (germline): MNHNS, SASEGT. The CDR3 spells CASSEYGRGREKLFF. For the CDR3, the DNA is TGTGCCAGCAGTGAATATGGCAGGGGAAGAGAAAAACTGTTTTTT.

This sequence joins TRBV5-1 and TRBJ1-1; 7 nucleotides match TRBD1. With V trimmed by 4 bases and J by 1 base, 10 bases remained unmatched. CDR3 length: 16 amino acids. Germline loops: CDR1 SGHRS, CDR2 YFSETQ. In DNA form, the CDR3 reads TGCGCCAGCAGCGATGAGACAGGGCTGAGGAACACTGAAGCTTTCTTT. Residues: CASSDETGLRNTEAFF.

The V and J genes are TRBV6-5 and TRBJ2-1; the D gene is possibly TRBD1 (6 bases). The CDR3 is 13 amino acids. Germline V CDR1 and CDR2: MNHEY, SVGAGI. V was trimmed by 6 bases and J by 7 bases, leaving 13 bases between them. In DNA, the CDR3 is TGTGCCAGCAGCAGGGACATCACGAATGAGCAGTTCTTC. It translates to CASSRDITNEQFF.

CDR3 sequence reads: CASSLEIRWNEKLFF. Here the CDR3 DNA reads TGTGCCAGCAGCTTGGAAATTCGGTGGAATGAAAAACTGTTTTTT. The V gene is TRBV5-5, the J gene TRBJ1-4, with unresolved D. CDR3 length: 15 residues. V dropped 0 bases and J dropped 5 bases, with 11 bases sitting between them. CDR1 and CDR2 from the germline V gene are SGHKS and YYEKEE (reference sequence). Full variable domain (rest looked up from reference TRBV5-5 and TRBJ1-4): DAGVTQSPTHLIKTRGQQVTLRCSPISGHKSVSWYQQVLGQGPQFIFQYYEKEERGRGNFPDRFSARQFPNYSSELNVNALLLGDSALYLCASSLEIRWNEKLFFGSGTQLSVL.

The chain uses TRBV5-1 and TRBJ2-2; D unresolved. The V gene lost 5 bases and the J gene lost 5 bases, with 4 bases spanning the gap. The CDR3 extends over 11 amino acids. CDR1 is SGHRS and CDR2 is YFSETQ in the germline V gene. The CDR3 protein is CASRTTGELFF. The CDR3 DNA reads TGCGCCAGCAGGACGACCGGGGAGCTGTTTTTT. The full variable domain, rest sourced from reference TRBV5-1 and TRBJ2-2, is KAGVTQTPRYLIKTRGQQVTLSCSPISGHRSVSWYQQTPGQGLQFLFEYFSETQRNKGNFPGRFSGRQFSNSRSEMNVSTLELGDSALYLCASRTTGELFFGEGSRLTVL.

J is TRBJ1-1 and V is TRBV7-2; D perhaps matches TRBD1 (5 bases). Trimming took 11 bases from V and 11 from J, leaving 24 bases between them. Germline V gene data show CDR1 as SGHTA and CDR2 as FQGNSA. This CDR3 has 13 residues. The CDR3 nucleotides are TGTGCCGGTAAACCGTCAGGGAGCCCTTGCGCTTTCTTT. Translating gives CAGKPSGSPCAFF.

The rearrangement uses TRBV7-9 and TRBJ1-2, with TRBD1 matching 10 bases. The length of the CDR3 is 15 residues. CDR1 is SEHNR, CDR2 FQNEAQ, per germline (reference sequence). V shed 5 bases, J shed 6 bases, and the junction held 9 bases outside the gene matches. The CDR3 protein is CASSHRDRGWDGYTF. For the CDR3, the DNA is TGTGCCAGCAGCCACCGGGACAGGGGTTGGGATGGCTACACCTTC.